These 6 T cell receptor beta chains came from one sample sequenced in a study of spatial heterogeneity in lung cancer. Described time point: blood at routine non-recurrence follow-up after resection. TCRdb fed the 5' RACE reads into MiXCR, producing one record per CDR3 protein. The table includes roughly 4,200 distinct CDR3 sequences, approximately 25% detected once. This specimen was PBMCs, taken at follow-up. Every receptor here comes from a male donor with early-stage non-small cell lung cancer.

In this sample, this clonotype turned up many times. The rearrangement uses TRBV10-3 and TRBJ2-2, with 7 positions matching TRBD2. Unmatched junction bases numbered 13, after V lost 8 bases and J lost 7 bases. CDR3 length: 15 residues. Germline assignment: CDR1 ENHRY and CDR2 SYGVKD. The CDR3 bases are TGTGCCATCTCAATTGGGAGGGCCTCTAACGGGGAGCTGTTTTTT. Protein: CAISIGRASNGELFF.

The chain links TRBV3-1 to TRBJ2-7; 11 bases map to TRBD2. Looked up from germline, CDR1 is LGHDT and CDR2 is YNNKEL (reference sequence). J lost 9 bases, V lost 0 bases, and 13 bases had no gene match. CDR3 length equals 17 residues. The CDR3 spells CASSQDTSGSIPTAQYF. The CDR3 DNA reads TGTGCCAGCAGCCAAGATACTAGCGGGAGTATACCTACAGCGCAGTACTTC.

In its sample, this clonotype ranks as medium-sized. The chain links TRBV27 to TRBJ1-4; possible D gene TRBD1, 5 bases. The CDR3 extends over 16 amino acids. Germline V gives CDR1 MNHEY, CDR2 SMNVEV (reference sequence). Trimming removed 10 bases at V and 1 base at J, with 19 bases between. CDR3 residues: CATSRQGIGTNEKLFF. The CDR3 DNA reads as TGTGCCACCTCAAGGCAGGGAATAGGAACTAATGAAAAACTGTTTTTT.

By share, this clonotype ranks as medium-sized. The chain couples TRBV20-1 to TRBJ2-1; D is perhaps TRBD1 or TRBD2 (5 bases each). Trimming removed 4 bases at V and 1 base at J, with 14 bases between. The germline V gene has CDR1 DFQATT and CDR2 SNEGSKA (reference sequence). The CDR3 is made up of 15 amino acids. The CDR3 DNA reads as TGCAGTGCTATACCACTCGGGGCGTCCTACAATGAGCAGTTCTTC. Translated, it gives CSAIPLGASYNEQFF.

This chain uses TRBV19 with TRBJ2-1; D possibly corresponds to TRBD1 (5 bases). V lost 6 bases to trimming and J lost 4 bases, with 16 bases between them. This CDR3 contains 15 residues. Germline V gives CDR1 LNHDA, CDR2 SQIVND (reference sequence). The CDR3 DNA is TGTGCCAGTAGCGCGACAGCGAACCTTTACAATGAGCAGTTCTTC. Its protein is CASSATANLYNEQFF.

This clonotype has only a few counts. The chain has TRBV5-1 and TRBJ2-2; no definite D call. CDR3 length equals 15 residues. Germline loops: CDR1 SGHRS, CDR2 YFSETQ. Trimming shortened V by 1 base and J by 0 bases, and 7 bases separated the two germline ends. The CDR3 nucleotides read TGCGCCAGCAGCTTGTACAGCTCGAACACCGGGGAGCTGTTTTTT. Encoded protein: CASSLYSSNTGELFF.